This T cell receptor (beta chain) was obtained from a study of neurological immune-mediated disorders. One entry per CDR3 protein results from TCRdb running MiXCR on the 5' RACE reads. The sample lists around 61,000 distinct CDR3 sequences, approximately 5.1% seen once, with about 5% in the top ten. Trimming took off 5 bases at V and 1 base at J, with 15 bases between the two ends. Looked up from germline, CDR1 is SGHRS and CDR2 is YFSETQ. The CDR3 is made up of 15 amino acids. This clonotype was seen repeatedly, ten times or more. The TCR sequence derives from a human donor with multiple sclerosis. The donor label of this sample is uncertain. Sequencing was carried out using PBMCs. The rearrangement joins TRBV5-1 to TRBJ1-1; D possibly corresponds to TRBD1 (5 bases). The CDR3 bases are TGCGCCAGCAGACTCCGAGACAGCCCGAACACTGAAGCTTTCTTT. Translating it yields CASRLRDSPNTEAFF.